The 4 T cell receptor beta chains listed next were all sequenced from one sample in a study of cytomegalovirus exposure and HLA in healthy donors. Sequenced by immunoSEQ multiplex PCR; TCRdb stores in-frame clones only, minus some. The sample consists of 70,000 or so clones, about 90% of them appearing once. Sequenced input: PBMCs. The source is a man between 18 and 29 years old in good health and CMV-seronegative.

The rearrangement joins TRBV27 to TRBJ2-1; TRBD2 aligns across 7 bases. V dropped 3 bases and J dropped 4; count of bases not matched to a gene: 6. Per germline, CDR1 MNHEY and CDR2 SMNVEV (reference sequence). The length of the CDR3 is 15 residues. The CDR3 bases are TGTGCCAGCAGTTTTCGGCCTAGCGGATACAATGAGCAGTTCTTC. Its protein product is CASSFRPSGYNEQFF.

A word on this clone: The junction differs from germline at one of its ends, possibly a read error. The CDR3 loop is CARRPRGGRDYEQYF. CDR3 sequence (DNA): TGTGCCCGGAGGCCCCGGGGAGGGAGGGATTACGAGCAGTACTTC. This chain links TRBV30 with TRBJ2-7; 7 nucleotides line up with TRBD2. The CDR3 covers 15 residues. Germline V lookup: CDR1 GTSNPN, CDR2 SVGIG (reference sequence).

This clone has just one count. V is TRBV19 and J is TRBJ2-7, with TRBD2 identical over 8 bases. The J segment lost 0 bases and the V segment lost 5 bases, leaving 6 bases of the junction unmatched. The CDR3 spans 15 residues. The germline V gene has CDR1 LNHDA and CDR2 SQIVND (reference sequence). The CDR3, as DNA: TGTGCCAGTAGTCCCCTTAGCGGGAACTCCTACGAGCAGTACTTC. The encoded protein is CASSPLSGNSYEQYF.

The V and J genes are TRBV7-2 and TRBJ2-5; tentatively, D is TRBD2 (5 bases). CDR1 and CDR2 (germline): SGHTA, FQGNSA. V lost 3 bases and J 10 bases, leaving 12 bases between the germline ends. The CDR3 spans 12 residues. This chain's CDR3 is CASSFGRGDQYF. The CDR3 nucleotides are TGTGCCAGCAGCTTTGGACGGGGAGACCAGTACTTC.